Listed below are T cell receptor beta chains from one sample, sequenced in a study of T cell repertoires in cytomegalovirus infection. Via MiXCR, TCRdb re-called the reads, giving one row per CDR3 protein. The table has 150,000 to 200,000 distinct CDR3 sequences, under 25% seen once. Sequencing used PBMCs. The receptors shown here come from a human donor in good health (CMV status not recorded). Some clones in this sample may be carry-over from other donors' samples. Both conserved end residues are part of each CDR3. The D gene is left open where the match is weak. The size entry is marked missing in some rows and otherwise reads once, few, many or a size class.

TGTGCCAGCAGCTTAGAGGGGTCAACTGGTGGCTACACCTTC	CASSLEGSTGGYTF	TRBV7-2	TRBJ1-2	-	few
TGCGCCAGCAGCGATCCTAGCGGCACAGATACGCAGTATTTT	CASSDPSGTDTQYF	TRBV5-1	TRBJ2-3	-	few
TGCAGCGTTGAAGCTGTAGCACAGAGGAACACTGAAGCTTTCTTT	CSVEAVAQRNTEAFF	TRBV29-1	TRBJ1-1	-	-
TGTGCCAGCAGCTTGGGATCCCTTGGGAACGCGCCCCAGCATTTT	CASSLGSLGNAPQHF	TRBV5-5	TRBJ1-5	-	few
TGCAGTGCCCCTGGACTAGCGGAAGGATCCGGAGAGACCCAGTACTTC	CSAPGLAEGSGETQYF	TRBV20-1	TRBJ2-5	TRBD2	few
TGTGCCACCAGCAGAGATAGGGGTCCCGACAGGACGGATTCACCCCTCCACTTT	CATSRDRGPDRTDSPLHF	TRBV15	TRBJ1-6	-	many
TGTGCCAGTAGTAGGGGAGACAGGCCCTCCTACGAGCAGTACTTC	CASSRGDRPSYEQYF	TRBV19	TRBJ2-7	-	-
TGTGCCAGCACCTACAGGGGTACCGGGGAGCTGTTTTTT	CASTYRGTGELFF	TRBV6-6	TRBJ2-2	TRBD1	few
TGTGCCAGCAGAACCGCAGGGAGTACTGAAGCTTTCTTT	CASRTAGSTEAFF	TRBV6-1	TRBJ1-1	-	few
TGCGCCAGCAGCTGGCTAGGAGAGGGTCCCCGGAGTCGCTACGAGCAGTACTTC	CASSWLGEGPRSRYEQYF	TRBV5-1	TRBJ2-7	-	few
TGTGCCAGCAGCCGGAGCGGGAGGTGGGGCACAGATACGCAGTATTTT	CASSRSGRWGTDTQYF	TRBV7-2	TRBJ2-3	TRBD2	many
TGTGCCAGTAGCGGGACTTGGAGGGAGCAGTACTTC	CASSGTWREQYF	TRBV19	TRBJ2-7	-	few
TGTGCCAGCAGGGGAAGGACTGCCTACGAGCAGTACTTC	CASRGRTAYEQYF	TRBV7-8	TRBJ2-7	-	-
TGCAGCGTGGGACAGGGGAACGGCTACACCTTC	CSVGQGNGYTF	TRBV29-1	TRBJ1-2	TRBD1	-
TGCAGTGCTCCGCCAGAGGGGGCCTGGAGCACTGAAGCTTTCTTT	CSAPPEGAWSTEAFF	TRBV20-1	TRBJ1-1	TRBD1	-
TGTGCCAGCACCGGTAGACTAGCGGGGTTCACAGATACGCAGTATTTT	CASTGRLAGFTDTQYF	TRBV2	TRBJ2-3	TRBD2	-